This record looks at one TCR beta chain sequence and its context. This clone's antigen is unknown. No much larger clonotype is one base removed from it; base qualities were not supplied. This specimen belongs to a study of T-cell reconstitution after alpha-beta-depleted transplantation in children (TCRdb year 2016). Notes on the research overall: T-cell immune reconstitution after TCRalphabeta/CD19-depleted allogeneic hematopoietic cell transplantation in children was quantitatively tracked in the study by means of TCR repertoire profiling.

Spanning cysteine to phenylalanine, the CDR3 consists of 13 amino acids. Kept here is only the CDR3 DNA, which spans 39 bases and is read in frame from base 1. V gives up 8 bases and J gives up 10 bases, and the segment between their germline ends measures 19 bases. CDR1 and CDR2 (SNHLY, FYNNEI) derive from the germline V gene. This specimen's treatment or condition label, per the study, means: allogeneic hematopoietic cell transplantation with graft depleted of TCRalphabeta T cells and CD19 B cells. The transplant recipients were children given TCRalphabeta/CD19-depleted allogeneic hematopoietic cell grafts. The receptor library was made with PCR. The listed sequencing device is Illumina HiSeq 2500. Molecular barcoding was employed in the preparation of TCR libraries, with unique molecular identifiers being used to normalize TCRbeta repertoire quantification. TCRdb cleaned the public reads at Q25 with fastp, built clones with MiXCR and kept in-frame beta chains. For every CDR3 protein sequence, its rows merge into one entry that carries the most common genes and DNA. The sample records approximately 220,000 distinct CDR3 sequences, approximately 19% of which are singletons. The top ten clones comprise 35% to 50% of the sample.

Broad study findings and their caveats: In some patients, high TCRbeta diversity at day 60 was attributed to recipient T cells and intrathymic progenitors that had survived conditioning. Hyperexpanded clone frequencies declined over subsequent months; after one year, T-cell counts and TCRbeta diversity were mostly attributed to newly produced T cells. About two months after transplant, the apparently early recovery of alphabetaT-cell counts reportedly depended on just several hundred clones that had expanded rapidly and came from non-depleted graft cells.

This TCR came from a male patient aged 2-10 years who had a stem cell transplant for acute lymphoblastic leukemia, so the T cells may come from the graft donor. The input for sequencing was PBMCs, mostly from graft donor cells, taken 360 days after TCRalphabeta/CD19-depleted stem cell transplant. The chain employs TRBV2 and TRBJ2-3; no D segment can be confidently identified. The encoded CDR3 is CASLIGPSSSQYF. In nucleotide form, the sequence is TGTGCCAGCTTAATTGGGCCCAGCTCATCGCAGTATTTT.